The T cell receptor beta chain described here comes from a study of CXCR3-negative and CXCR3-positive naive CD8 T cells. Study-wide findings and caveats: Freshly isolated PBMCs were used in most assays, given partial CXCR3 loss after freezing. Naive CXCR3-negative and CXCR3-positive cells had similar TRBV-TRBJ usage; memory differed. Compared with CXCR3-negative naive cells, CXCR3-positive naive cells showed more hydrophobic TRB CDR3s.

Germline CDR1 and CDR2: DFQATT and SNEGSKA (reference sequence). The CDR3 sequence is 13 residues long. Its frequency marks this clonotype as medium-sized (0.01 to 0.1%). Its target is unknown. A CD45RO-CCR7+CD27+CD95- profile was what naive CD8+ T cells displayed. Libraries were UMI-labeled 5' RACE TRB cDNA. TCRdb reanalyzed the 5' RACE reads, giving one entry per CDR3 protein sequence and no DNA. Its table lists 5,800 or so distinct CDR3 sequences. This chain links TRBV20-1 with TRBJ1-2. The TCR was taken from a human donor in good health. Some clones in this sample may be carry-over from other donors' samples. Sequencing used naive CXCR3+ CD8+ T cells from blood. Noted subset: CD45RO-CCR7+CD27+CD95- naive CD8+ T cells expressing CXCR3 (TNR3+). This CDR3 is CSARRQENYGYTF.